Below, 16 T cell receptor beta chains from the same sample are listed, as sequenced in a study of T cell responses to AZD1222 COVID-19 vaccine. Sequenced by immunoSEQ multiplex PCR; TCRdb stores in-frame clones only, minus some. In the table there are 100,000 to 150,000 clones, about 93% of which are singletons. Sequencing was performed on peripheral blood, taken on day 0 of AZD1222 vaccination. Receptor source: an adult in good health.

V is TRBV19 and J is TRBJ1-5; unclear D gene. Germline-derived CDR1 and CDR2 are LNHDA and SQIVND (reference sequence). The CDR3 length is 14 residues. Between the trimmed V and J ends, which lost 2 bases and 5 bases, there was a span of 10 bases. The CDR3 coding sequence is TGTGCCAGTAGTATATCACAGCCTGATCAGCCCCAGCATTTT. Protein sequence: CASSISQPDQPQHF.

V and J are TRBV24-1 and TRBJ2-1, with D perhaps matching TRBD2 (5 bases). The V gene's germline CDR1 is KGHDR and CDR2 SFDVKD. V was cut by 6 bases and J by 2 bases, with 10 bases left in between. The CDR3 covers 14 residues. CDR3 nucleotides: TGTGCCACCAGTCAAAGCGGAACCTACAATGAGCAGTTCTTC. Translating it yields CATSQSGTYNEQFF.

The CDR3 DNA follows: TGTGCCTGGGCGGGGGGGCCCGCTAATGAAAAACTGTTTTTT. This codes for CAWAGGPANEKLFF. This chain uses TRBV30 with TRBJ1-4, with a weak D call TRBD1 (6 bases). Germline lookup yields CDR1 GTSNPN and CDR2 SVGIG (reference sequence). CDR3 length: 14 amino acids. V lost 5 bases and J lost 3, with 13 bases in between.

This rearrangement joins TRBV7-9 to TRBJ2-3; TRBD2 agrees at 10 bases. The germline V gene has CDR1 SEHNR and CDR2 FQNEAQ (reference sequence). This CDR3 comprises 16 residues. V gave up 5 bases and J gave up 2 bases; unmatched junction bases: 7. CDR3 sequence: CASSPQTSGLTDTQYF. CDR3 coding DNA: TGTGCCAGCAGCCCACAGACTAGCGGGCTCACAGATACGCAGTATTTT. Filled out from reference TRBV7-9 and TRBJ2-3, the complete variable domain reads DTGVSQNPRHKITKRGQNVTFRCDPISEHNRLYWYRQTLGQGPEFLTYFQNEAQLEKSRLLSDRFSAERPKGSFSTLEIQRTEQGDSAMYLCASSPQTSGLTDTQYFGPGTRLTVL.

The genes are TRBV7-2 and TRBJ2-2; 8 bases line up with TRBD2. The CDR3 runs 15 residues. Germline CDR1 SGHTA, CDR2 FQGNSA. Unmatched junction bases numbered 0, after V lost 3 bases and J lost 0 bases. This CDR3 reads CASSFSGTNTGELFF. For the CDR3, the DNA is TGTGCCAGCAGCTTTAGCGGGACGAACACCGGGGAGCTGTTTTTT.

V gene TRBV7-2 combines with J gene TRBJ1-5; possible D gene TRBD1, 6 bases. CDR3 length equals 16 residues. From germline, CDR1 is SGHTA and CDR2 FQGNSA. V lost 5 bases and J 5 bases, leaving 19 bases between the germline ends. For the CDR3, the DNA is TGTGCCAGCAGCAAATACCCGGGACACCCGGATCAGCCCCAGCATTTT. Protein sequence: CASSKYPGHPDQPQHF.

The V call is TRBV5-5, the J call TRBJ1-1, with no clear D. Germline V CDR1 and CDR2: SGHKS, YYEKEE (reference sequence). Trimming stripped 1 base from V and 1 base from J, with 14 bases between. The CDR3 covers 16 residues. In nucleotides, the CDR3 is TGTGCCAGCAGCTTGTGGGTTGGTTCAACGAACACTGAAGCTTTCTTT. It translates to CASSLWVGSTNTEAFF.

The DNA of the CDR3 is TGTGCCAGTTCCTCGTCGGGGGGCTCCTACAATGAGCAGTTCTTC. Its translation is CASSSSGGSYNEQFF. This rearrangement joins TRBV6-4 to TRBJ2-1, with 7 bases that match TRBD2. This CDR3 region has 15 residues. Germline CDR1 and CDR2: MRHNA and SNTAGT. V was pared by 9 bases and J by 0 bases, with 8 bases of the junction left unmatched.

This sequence joins TRBV4-2 and TRBJ2-7; 10 bases are shared with TRBD1. This CDR3 is 18 amino acids long. Trimming at V came to 5 bases and at J to 3 bases, leaving 16 bases not matched to a gene. The germline V gene has CDR1 LGHNA and CDR2 YNFKEQ. CDR3 sequence: CASSGAFLNGQGDYEQYF. As DNA, the CDR3 is TGTGCCAGCAGCGGAGCATTTCTCAATGGACAGGGGGACTACGAGCAGTACTTC.

V is TRBV18 and J is TRBJ1-1; D is ambiguous. In germline, CDR1 is KGHSH, CDR2 LQKENI. V was pared by 3 bases and J by 1 base, with 6 bases between. CDR3 length: 13 amino acids. The CDR3 sequence: CASSPGGNTEAFF. The CDR3 bases are TGTGCCAGCTCACCCGGTGGGAACACTGAAGCTTTCTTT.

This sequence joins TRBV11-2 and TRBJ1-1; D remains ambiguous. This CDR3 has 14 residues. The V end lost 0 bases, the J end lost 4 bases, and 9 bases lay between the germline ends. Per germline, CDR1 SGHAT and CDR2 FQNNGV. The CDR3 spells CASSLDPASTEAFF. The CDR3 DNA is TGTGCCAGCAGCTTAGATCCAGCGAGCACTGAAGCTTTCTTT.

For the CDR3, the DNA is TGTGCCAGCAGTGAAGGGGCCAGAGCTTTCTTT. Amino acids: CASSEGARAFF. This sequence joins TRBV2 and TRBJ1-1; D is unclear. V was pared by 1 base and J by 10 bases, with 7 bases between. This CDR3 contains 11 residues. Per germline, CDR1 SNHLY and CDR2 FYNNEI.

V and J are TRBV6-6 and TRBJ1-4; a possible D gene is TRBD1 (6 bases). This CDR3 contains 18 residues. Germline V gene lookup returns CDR1 MNHNY and CDR2 SVGAGI (reference sequence). V lost 5 bases to trimming and J lost 0 bases, with 19 bases between them. The CDR3 reads CASSPRTAGVSTNEKLFF. The CDR3, as DNA: TGTGCCAGCAGTCCTCGGACAGCAGGAGTATCAACTAATGAAAAACTGTTTTTT.

V gene TRBV9 combines with J gene TRBJ1-5; unclear D gene. The V end lost 0 bases, the J end lost 4 bases, and 11 bases lay between the germline ends. CDR3 size: 15 residues. Germline CDR1 is SGDLS and CDR2 is YYNGEE. The CDR3 nucleotides read TGTGCCAGCAGCGTAGATGGCAGGTTGAATCAGCCCCAGCATTTT. It is translated as CASSVDGRLNQPQHF. Full variable domain (missing parts from reference TRBV9 and TRBJ1-5): DSGVTQTPKHLITATGQRVTLRCSPRSGDLSVYWYQQSLDQGLQFLIQYYNGEERAKGNILERFSAQQFPDLHSELNLSSLELGDSALYFCASSVDGRLNQPQHFGDGTRLSIL.

This clone appeared once. The chain is built from TRBV19 and TRBJ2-7, with D uncertain. CDR1 and CDR2 (germline): LNHDA, SQIVND (reference sequence). The V end was cut by 0 bases, the J end by 6 bases, with 9 bases between. This CDR3 region has 13 residues. The CDR3 here is CASSIDLLSEQYF. The CDR3 bases are TGTGCCAGTAGTATAGATCTATTAAGCGAGCAGTACTTC. Using reference TRBV19 and TRBJ2-7 for the parts outside the CDR3, the full variable domain is DGGITQSPKYLFRKEGQNVTLSCEQNLNHDAMYWYRQDPGQGLRLIYYSQIVNDFQKGDIAEGYSVSREKKESFPLTVTSAQKNPTAFYLCASSIDLLSEQYFGPGTRLTVT.

The chain links TRBV27 to TRBJ2-7; perhaps TRBD1 as D (5 bases). V shed 1 base and J shed 2 bases, with 12 bases lying between them. CDR1 and CDR2 (germline): MNHEY, SMNVEV (reference sequence). The CDR3 runs 15 residues. For the CDR3, the DNA is TGTGCCAGCAGTTTATTAACGGACACCCCCTACGAGCAGTACTTC. Its protein product is CASSLLTDTPYEQYF.